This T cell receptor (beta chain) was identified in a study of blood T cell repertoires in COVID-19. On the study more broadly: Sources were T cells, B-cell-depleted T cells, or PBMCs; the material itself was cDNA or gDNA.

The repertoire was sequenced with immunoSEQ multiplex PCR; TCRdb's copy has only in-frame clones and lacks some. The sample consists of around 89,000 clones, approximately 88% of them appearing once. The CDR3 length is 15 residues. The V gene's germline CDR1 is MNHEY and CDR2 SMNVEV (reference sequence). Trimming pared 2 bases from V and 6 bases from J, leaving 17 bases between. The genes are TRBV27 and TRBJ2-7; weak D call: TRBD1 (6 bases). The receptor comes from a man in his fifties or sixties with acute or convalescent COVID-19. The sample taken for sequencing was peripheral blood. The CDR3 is CASSLMGTSLGEQYF. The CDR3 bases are TGTGCCAGCAGTTTAATGGGGACAAGCTTAGGCGAGCAGTACTTC.